The 8 T cell receptor beta chains given below trace back to one sample, sequenced in a study of PD-L1 blockade in urothelial cancer. Profiling relied on immunoSEQ multiplex PCR, and the TCRdb table lists in-frame clones only, not all of them. This table holds 70,000 to 75,000 clones, about 90% found once. The time point was: pretreatment peripheral blood. The sample here was PBMCs, taken around atezolizumab (anti-PD-L1) treatment. Receptors originate from a man between 65 and 85 years old with urothelial cancer.

The gene calls are TRBV4-1 and TRBJ2-5; D is perhaps TRBD1 (6 bases). Deletions cut 5 bases from V and 0 bases from J, with 10 bases between. CDR3 length: 14 amino acids. The V gene's germline CDR1 is MGHRA and CDR2 YSYEKL. The CDR3 nucleotides are TGCGCCAGCAGCAACGGACAGTACCAAGAGACCCAGTACTTC. Protein sequence: CASSNGQYQETQYF.

This chain links TRBV9 with TRBJ2-1, with 9 nucleotides matching TRBD2. This CDR3 region has 24 residues. Germline CDR1 SGDLS, CDR2 YYNGEE. V shed 0 bases and J 7 bases; nucleotides not matched to a gene: 32. CDR3 sequence reads: CASSVAPFSDGTDHIAGARNEQFF. The CDR3 DNA follows: TGTGCCAGCAGCGTAGCCCCGTTCTCGGACGGTACGGACCATATAGCGGGAGCAAGGAATGAGCAGTTCTTC. Based on the CDR3 plus reference TRBV9 and TRBJ2-1, the full variable domain is DSGVTQTPKHLITATGQRVTLRCSPRSGDLSVYWYQQSLDQGLQFLIQYYNGEERAKGNILERFSAQQFPDLHSELNLSSLELGDSALYFCASSVAPFSDGTDHIAGARNEQFFGPGTRLTVL.

The chain joins TRBV4-1 to TRBJ1-6; the D gene is possibly TRBD1 (6 bases). The V gene's germline CDR1 is MGHRA and CDR2 YSYEKL. The CDR3 has 16 residues. V gave up 7 bases and J gave up 0 bases, with 13 bases separating them. CDR3 residues: CASNRGSSSYNSPLHF. CDR3 nucleotide sequence: TGCGCCAGCAATAGGGGGTCGAGCTCCTATAATTCACCCCTCCACTTT.

The chain uses TRBV5-1 and TRBJ2-5; D not certain. The CDR3 sequence is 15 residues long. Deletions cut 2 bases from V and 2 bases from J, with 13 bases between. Per germline, CDR1 SGHRS and CDR2 YFSETQ. The CDR3 nucleotides read TGCGCCAGCAGCTTCCAAACAGACAATCAAGAGACCCAGTACTTC. Protein sequence: CASSFQTDNQETQYF.

The V call is TRBV6-6, the J call TRBJ1-1; the match to TRBD1 covers 8 bases. Trimming removed 5 bases from V and 6 bases from J; junction bases left unmatched: 8. The CDR3 totals 14 residues. CDR1 is MNHNY, CDR2 SVGAGI, per germline (reference sequence). CDR3 bases: TGTGCCAGCAGTCTTTCCGTACAGGGGGCTGAAGCTTTCTTT. Amino acids: CASSLSVQGAEAFF.

The genes are TRBV6-6 and TRBJ2-7; 9 bases fit TRBD2. The trim removed 6 bases at V and 2 bases at J, leaving 8 bases unmatched. CDR1 MNHNY and CDR2 SVGAGI come from the germline V gene (reference sequence). The CDR3 totals 15 residues. The CDR3 region is CASSPRLAETYEQYF. The CDR3 bases are TGTGCCAGCAGCCCCCGACTAGCGGAGACCTACGAGCAGTACTTC.

J is TRBJ2-2 and V is TRBV5-1; D perhaps matches TRBD1 (5 bases). From germline, CDR1 is SGHRS and CDR2 YFSETQ. The CDR3 is 17 amino acids. Trimming pared 0 bases from V and 0 bases from J, leaving 12 bases between. CDR3 sequence reads: CASSLGSTDANTGELFF. The CDR3 DNA reads TGCGCCAGCAGCTTGGGCTCGACAGATGCGAACACCGGGGAGCTGTTTTTT.

V usage is TRBV7-9 and J usage is TRBJ1-1; TRBD1 matches at 9 bases. The V segment lost 1 base and the J segment 10 bases; nucleotides outside the gene matches: 4. This CDR3 comprises 13 residues. The germline V gene encodes CDR1 SEHNR and CDR2 FQNEAQ (reference sequence). The CDR3 spells CASSLDRGRAAFF. CDR3 coding DNA: TGTGCCAGCAGCTTAGACAGGGGGCGGGCAGCTTTCTTT. The complete variable domain, with remaining parts taken from reference TRBV7-9 and TRBJ1-1, reads DTGVSQNPRHKITKRGQNVTFRCDPISEHNRLYWYRQTLGQGPEFLTYFQNEAQLEKSRLLSDRFSAERPKGSFSTLEIQRTEQGDSAMYLCASSLDRGRAAFFGQGTRLTVV.